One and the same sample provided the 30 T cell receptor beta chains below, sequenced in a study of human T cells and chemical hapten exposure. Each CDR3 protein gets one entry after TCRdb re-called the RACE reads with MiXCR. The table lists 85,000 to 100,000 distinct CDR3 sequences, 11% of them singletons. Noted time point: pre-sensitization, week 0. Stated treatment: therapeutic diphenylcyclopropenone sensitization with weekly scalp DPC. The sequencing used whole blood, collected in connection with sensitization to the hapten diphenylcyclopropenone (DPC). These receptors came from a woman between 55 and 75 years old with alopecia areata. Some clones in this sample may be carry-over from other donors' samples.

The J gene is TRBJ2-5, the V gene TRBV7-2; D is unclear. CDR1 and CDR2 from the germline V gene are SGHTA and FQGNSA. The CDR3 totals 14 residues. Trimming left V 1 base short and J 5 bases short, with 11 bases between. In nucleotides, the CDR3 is TGTGCCAGCAGCTTAGGATACCAGCAGGAGACCCAGTACTTC. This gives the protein CASSLGYQQETQYF. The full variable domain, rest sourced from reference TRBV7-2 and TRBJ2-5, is GAGVSQSPSNKVTEKGKDVELRCDPISGHTALYWYRQSLGQGLEFLIYFQGNSAPDKSGLPSDRFSAERTGGSVSTLTIQRTQQEDSAVYLCASSLGYQQETQYFGPGTRLLVL.

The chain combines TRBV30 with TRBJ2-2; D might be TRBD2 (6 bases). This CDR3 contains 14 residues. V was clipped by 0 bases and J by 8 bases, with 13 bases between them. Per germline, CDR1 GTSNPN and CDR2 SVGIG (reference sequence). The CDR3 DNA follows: TGTGCCTGGAGTGTATGGGGGGAGAATGGGGAGCTGTTTTTT. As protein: CAWSVWGENGELFF.

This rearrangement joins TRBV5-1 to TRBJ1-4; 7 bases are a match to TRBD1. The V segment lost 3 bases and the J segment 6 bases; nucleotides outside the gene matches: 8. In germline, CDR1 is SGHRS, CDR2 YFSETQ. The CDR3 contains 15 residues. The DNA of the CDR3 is TGCGCCAGCAGCTACCAGGGGGAAAAGCATGAAAAACTGTTTTTT. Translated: CASSYQGEKHEKLFF.

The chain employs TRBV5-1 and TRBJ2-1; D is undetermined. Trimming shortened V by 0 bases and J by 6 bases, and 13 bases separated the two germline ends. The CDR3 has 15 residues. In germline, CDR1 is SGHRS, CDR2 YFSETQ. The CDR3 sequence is CASSLDSAVSNEQFF. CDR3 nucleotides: TGCGCCAGCAGCTTGGACAGCGCCGTTAGCAATGAGCAGTTCTTC.

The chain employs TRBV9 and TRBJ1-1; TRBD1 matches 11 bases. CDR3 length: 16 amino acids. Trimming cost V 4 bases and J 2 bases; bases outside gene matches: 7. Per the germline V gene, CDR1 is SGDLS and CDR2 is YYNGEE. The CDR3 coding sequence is TGTGCCAGCAGCCCTGGGACAGGGGGTAGTAACACTGAAGCTTTCTTT. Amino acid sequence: CASSPGTGGSNTEAFF.

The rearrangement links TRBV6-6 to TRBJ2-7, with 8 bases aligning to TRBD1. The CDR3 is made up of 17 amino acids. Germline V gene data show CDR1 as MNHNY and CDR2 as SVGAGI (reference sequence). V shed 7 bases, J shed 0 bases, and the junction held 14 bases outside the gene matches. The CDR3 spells CASIWVSDRGNSYEQYF. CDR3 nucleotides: TGTGCCAGCATTTGGGTTTCCGACAGGGGCAACTCCTACGAGCAGTACTTC.

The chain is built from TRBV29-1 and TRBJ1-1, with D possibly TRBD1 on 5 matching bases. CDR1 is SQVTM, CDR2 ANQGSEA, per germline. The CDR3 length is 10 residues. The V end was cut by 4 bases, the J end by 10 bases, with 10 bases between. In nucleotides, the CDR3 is TGCAGCGTTGTCCAAGGGGTAGCTTTCTTT. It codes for CSVVQGVAFF.

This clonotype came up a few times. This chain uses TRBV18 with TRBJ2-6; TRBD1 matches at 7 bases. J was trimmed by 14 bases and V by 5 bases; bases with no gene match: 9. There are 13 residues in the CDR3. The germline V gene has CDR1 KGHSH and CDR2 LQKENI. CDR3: CASSDRDSRFLTF. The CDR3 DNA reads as TGTGCCAGCTCAGACCGGGACAGCCGGTTCCTGACTTTC.

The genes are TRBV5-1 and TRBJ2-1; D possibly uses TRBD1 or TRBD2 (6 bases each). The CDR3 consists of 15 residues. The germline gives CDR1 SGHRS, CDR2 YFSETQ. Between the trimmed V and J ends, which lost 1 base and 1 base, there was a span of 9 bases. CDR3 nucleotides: TGCGCCAGCAGCTTGCGGGGGCAGTCCTACAATGAGCAGTTCTTC. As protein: CASSLRGQSYNEQFF.

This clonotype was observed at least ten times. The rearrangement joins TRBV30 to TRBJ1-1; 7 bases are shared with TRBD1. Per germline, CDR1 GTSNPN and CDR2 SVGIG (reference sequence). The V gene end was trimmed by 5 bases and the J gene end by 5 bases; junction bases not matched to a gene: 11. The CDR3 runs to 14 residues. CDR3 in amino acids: CAWSLGTVITEAFF. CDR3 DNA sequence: TGTGCCTGGTCCTTAGGGACAGTGATAACTGAAGCTTTCTTT.

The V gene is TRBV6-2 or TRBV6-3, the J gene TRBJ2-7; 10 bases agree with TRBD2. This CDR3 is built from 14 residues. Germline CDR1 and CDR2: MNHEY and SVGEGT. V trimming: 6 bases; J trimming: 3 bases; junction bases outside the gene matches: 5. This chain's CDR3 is CASRVAGGIYEQYF. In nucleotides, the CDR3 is TGTGCCAGCAGGGTAGCGGGGGGAATCTACGAGCAGTACTTC.

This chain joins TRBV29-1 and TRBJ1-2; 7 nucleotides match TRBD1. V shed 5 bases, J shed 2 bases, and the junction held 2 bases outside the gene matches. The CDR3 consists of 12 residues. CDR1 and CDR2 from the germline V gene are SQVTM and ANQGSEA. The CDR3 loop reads CSVSDRNYGYTF. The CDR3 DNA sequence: TGCAGCGTTTCGGACAGGAACTATGGCTACACCTTC.

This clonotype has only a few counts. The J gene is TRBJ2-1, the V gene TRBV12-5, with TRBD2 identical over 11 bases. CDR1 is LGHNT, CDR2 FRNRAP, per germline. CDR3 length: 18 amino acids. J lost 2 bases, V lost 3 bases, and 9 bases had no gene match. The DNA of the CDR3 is TGTGCTAGTGGTTTTGTACTAGCGGGGGAGCTAACCTACAATGAGCAGTTCTTC. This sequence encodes CASGFVLAGELTYNEQFF.

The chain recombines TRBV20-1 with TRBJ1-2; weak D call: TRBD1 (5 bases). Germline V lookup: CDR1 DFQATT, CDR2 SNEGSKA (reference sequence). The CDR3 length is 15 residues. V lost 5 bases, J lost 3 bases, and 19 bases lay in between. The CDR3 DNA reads TGCAGTGCTCATTTGTGGGACCCCAGCCACTATGGCTACACCTTC. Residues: CSAHLWDPSHYGYTF.

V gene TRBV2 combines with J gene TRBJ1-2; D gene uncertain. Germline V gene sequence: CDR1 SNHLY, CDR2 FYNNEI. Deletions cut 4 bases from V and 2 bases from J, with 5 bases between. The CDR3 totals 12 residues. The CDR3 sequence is CASSGPNYGYTF. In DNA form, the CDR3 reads TGTGCCAGCAGTGGACCGAACTATGGCTACACCTTC. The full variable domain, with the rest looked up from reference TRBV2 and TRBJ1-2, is EPEVTQTPSHQVTQMGQEVILRCVPISNHLYFYWYRQILGQKVEFLVSFYNNEISEKSEIFDDQFSVERPDGSNFTLKIRSTKLEDSAMYFCASSGPNYGYTFGSGTRLTVV.

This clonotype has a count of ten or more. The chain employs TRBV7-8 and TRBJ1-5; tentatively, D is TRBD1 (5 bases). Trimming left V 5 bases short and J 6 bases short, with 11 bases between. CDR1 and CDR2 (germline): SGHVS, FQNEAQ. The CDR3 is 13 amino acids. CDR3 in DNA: TGTGCCAGCAGCCTCGATGGGGCTCAGCCCCAGCATTTT. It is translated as CASSLDGAQPQHF.

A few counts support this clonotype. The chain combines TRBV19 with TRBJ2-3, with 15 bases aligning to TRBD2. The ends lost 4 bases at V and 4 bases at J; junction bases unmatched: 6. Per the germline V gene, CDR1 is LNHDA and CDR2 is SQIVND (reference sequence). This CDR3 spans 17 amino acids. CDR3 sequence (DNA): TGTGCCAGTAGTAGAGGACTAGCGGGGGGGCGTGCAGATACGCAGTATTTT. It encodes CASSRGLAGGRADTQYF.

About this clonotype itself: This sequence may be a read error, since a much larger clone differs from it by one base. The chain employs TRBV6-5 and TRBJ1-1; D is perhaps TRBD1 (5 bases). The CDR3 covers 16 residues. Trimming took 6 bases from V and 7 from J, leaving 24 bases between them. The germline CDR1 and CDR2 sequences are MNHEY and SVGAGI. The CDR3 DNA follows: TGTGCCAGCAGCCGCCGGCGGGGCGGGGGTGGTATTGAAGCTTTCTTT. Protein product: CASSRRRGGGGIEAFF.

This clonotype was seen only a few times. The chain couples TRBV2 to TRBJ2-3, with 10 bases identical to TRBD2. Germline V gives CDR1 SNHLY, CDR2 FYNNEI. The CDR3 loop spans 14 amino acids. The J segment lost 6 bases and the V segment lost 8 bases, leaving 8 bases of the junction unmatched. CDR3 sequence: CASVQRGGPDTQYF. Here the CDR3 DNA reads TGTGCCAGCGTCCAGCGGGGGGGCCCGGATACGCAGTATTTT.

CDR3 bases: TGTGCCAGCAGCTTAGGGCGCCAGGGGGCCTCCTACACCTTC. Amino acid sequence: CASSLGRQGASYTF. V gene TRBV7-9 combines with J gene TRBJ1-2; TRBD1 matches 8 bases. V dropped 1 base and J dropped 10; count of bases not matched to a gene: 8. The length of the CDR3 is 14 residues. The germline V gene has CDR1 SEHNR and CDR2 FQNEAQ (reference sequence). Full variable domain (outside the CDR3, taken from reference TRBV7-9 and TRBJ1-2): DTGVSQNPRHKITKRGQNVTFRCDPISEHNRLYWYRQTLGQGPEFLTYFQNEAQLEKSRLLSDRFSAERPKGSFSTLEIQRTEQGDSAMYLCASSLGRQGASYTFGSGTRLTVV.

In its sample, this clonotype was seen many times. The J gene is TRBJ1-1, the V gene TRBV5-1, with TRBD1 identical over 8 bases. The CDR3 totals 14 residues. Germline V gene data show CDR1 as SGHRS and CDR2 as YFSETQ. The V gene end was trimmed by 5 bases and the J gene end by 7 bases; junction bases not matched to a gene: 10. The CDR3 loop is CASRMGQVRGEAFF. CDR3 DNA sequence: TGCGCCAGCAGGATGGGACAGGTACGCGGTGAAGCTTTCTTT. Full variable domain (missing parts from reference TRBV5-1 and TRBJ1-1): KAGVTQTPRYLIKTRGQQVTLSCSPISGHRSVSWYQQTPGQGLQFLFEYFSETQRNKGNFPGRFSGRQFSNSRSEMNVSTLELGDSALYLCASRMGQVRGEAFFGQGTRLTVV.

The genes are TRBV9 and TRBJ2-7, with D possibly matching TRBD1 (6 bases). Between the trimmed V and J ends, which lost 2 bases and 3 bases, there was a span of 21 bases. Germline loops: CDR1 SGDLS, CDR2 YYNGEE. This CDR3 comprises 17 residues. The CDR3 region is CASSVGPGQQGSYEQYF. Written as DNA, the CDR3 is TGTGCCAGCAGCGTGGGGCCGGGACAACAAGGGAGCTACGAGCAGTACTTC.

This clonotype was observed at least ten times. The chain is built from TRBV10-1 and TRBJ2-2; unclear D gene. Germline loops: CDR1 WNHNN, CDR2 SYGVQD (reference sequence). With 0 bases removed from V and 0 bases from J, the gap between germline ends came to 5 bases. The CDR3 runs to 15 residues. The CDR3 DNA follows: TGCGCCAGCAGTGAGTCCCGCACGAACACCGGGGAGCTGTTTTTT. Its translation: CASSESRTNTGELFF.

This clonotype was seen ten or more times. The CDR3 DNA sequence: TGCAGTGCTAGAGATCAGAGACAGGGCGGCACTGAAGCTTTCTTT. This codes for CSARDQRQGGTEAFF. The rearrangement uses TRBV20-1 and TRBJ1-1; TRBD1 matches at 7 bases. V gave up 0 bases and J gave up 4 bases; unmatched junction bases: 8. Germline V gene lookup returns CDR1 DFQATT and CDR2 SNEGSKA (reference sequence). This CDR3 comprises 15 residues.

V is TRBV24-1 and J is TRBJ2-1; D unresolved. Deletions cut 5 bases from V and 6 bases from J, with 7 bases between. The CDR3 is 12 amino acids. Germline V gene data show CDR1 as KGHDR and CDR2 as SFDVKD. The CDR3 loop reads CATSAVSNEQFF. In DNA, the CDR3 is TGTGCCACCAGTGCAGTTTCCAATGAGCAGTTCTTC.

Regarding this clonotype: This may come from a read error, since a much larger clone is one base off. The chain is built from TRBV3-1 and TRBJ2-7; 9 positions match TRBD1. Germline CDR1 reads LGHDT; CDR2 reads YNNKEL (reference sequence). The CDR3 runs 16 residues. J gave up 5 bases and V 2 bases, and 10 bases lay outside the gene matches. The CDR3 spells CASSQNMRDRAHEQYF. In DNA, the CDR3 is TGTGCCAGCAGCCAAAATATGCGGGACAGGGCCCACGAGCAGTACTTC.

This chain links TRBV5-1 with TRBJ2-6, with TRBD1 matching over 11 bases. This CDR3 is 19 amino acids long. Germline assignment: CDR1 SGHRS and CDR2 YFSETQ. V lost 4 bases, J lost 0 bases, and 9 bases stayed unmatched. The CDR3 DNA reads TGCGCCAGCAGCCCCAGCCGGGACAGGGGGTCCTCTGGGGCCAACGTCCTGACTTTC. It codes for CASSPSRDRGSSGANVLTF.

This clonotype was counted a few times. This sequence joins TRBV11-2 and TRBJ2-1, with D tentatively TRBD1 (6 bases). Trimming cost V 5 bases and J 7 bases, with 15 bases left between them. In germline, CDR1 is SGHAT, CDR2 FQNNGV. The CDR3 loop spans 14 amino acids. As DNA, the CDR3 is TGTGCCAGCAGCACCCAGGGGTTCGGGAATGAGCAGTTCTTC. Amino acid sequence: CASSTQGFGNEQFF. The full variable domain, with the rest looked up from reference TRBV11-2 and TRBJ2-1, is EAGVAQSPRYKIIEKRQSVAFWCNPISGHATLYWYQQILGQGPKLLIQFQNNGVVDDSQLPKDRFSAERLKGVDSTLKIQPAKLEDSAVYLCASSTQGFGNEQFFGPGTRLTVL.

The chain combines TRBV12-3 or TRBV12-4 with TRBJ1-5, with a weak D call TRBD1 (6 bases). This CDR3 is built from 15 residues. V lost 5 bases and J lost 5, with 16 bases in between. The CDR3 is CASSHVTGRYQPQHF. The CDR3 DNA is TGTGCCAGCAGTCACGTGACAGGAAGATATCAGCCCCAGCATTTT.

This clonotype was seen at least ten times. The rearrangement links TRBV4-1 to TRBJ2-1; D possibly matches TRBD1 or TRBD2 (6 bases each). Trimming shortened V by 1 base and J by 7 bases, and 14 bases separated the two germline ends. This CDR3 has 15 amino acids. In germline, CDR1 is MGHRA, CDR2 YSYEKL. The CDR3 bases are TGCGCCAGCAGCCAAGGACGGGGGCTAGGTAATGAGCAGTTCTTC. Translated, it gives CASSQGRGLGNEQFF.